This T cell receptor beta chain appears in the sequencing data of a study of immune evolution from preneoplasia to lung adenocarcinoma. V shed 2 bases, J shed 5 bases, and the junction held 2 bases outside the gene matches. CDR1 and CDR2 (germline): GTSNPN, SVGIG (reference sequence). The CDR3 length is 13 residues. Method: immunoSEQ multiplex PCR; TCRdb's copy keeps in-frame clones and lacks some. The table records around 10,000 clones, roughly four fifths of them present only once. This sequence joins TRBV30 and TRBJ1-5; 8 bases are a match to TRBD1. The receptor's source is a person aged 65 to 85 with lung adenocarcinoma. The material sequenced was FFPE minimally invasive lung adenocarcinoma tissue. As DNA, the CDR3 is TGTGCCTGGAGTAAGACAGGGGATCAGCCCCAGCATTTT. Translated: CAWSKTGDQPQHF.